A selection of T cell receptor beta chains follows, all from one sample in a study of PD-L1 blockade in urothelial cancer. TCRdb's table, derived via immunoSEQ multiplex PCR, lists solely in-frame clones and lacks some. The sample includes tens of thousands of clones, 70% to 90% of them seen just once. The starting material was PBMCs, obtained around atezolizumab (anti-PD-L1) treatment. Source of these receptors: a man in his 70s with urothelial cancer. The CDR3 runs from the conserved cysteine through the conserved F or W.

v_call | cdr3_aa
TRBV7-9 | CASSLKGEEQYF
TRBV10-3 | CAISEPGQGAFEQYF
TRBV13 | CASRGGLTDTQYF
TRBV5-1 | CASSPRTGGNYGYTF
TRBV6-4 | CASSEAGTSNYEQYF
TRBV28 | CASSLGSRDRGYEQYF
TRBV14 | CASSRHADSYEQYF
TRBV29-1 | CSVEAGGITEAFF
TRBV15 | CATSGERGSTDTQYF
TRBV5-4 | CASKGEGEQYF
TRBV28 | CASSLYGTGGAPNQPQHF
TRBV7-8 | CASSALANSYNEQFF
TRBV15 | CATSRVTVNQPQHF
TRBV5-1 | CASSLLGAGAKSGLSYNEQFF
TRBV9 | CASSPVSTDTQYF
TRBV19 | CASTHPGLAGAIPGELFF
TRBV18 | CASSHRQTNEKLFF
TRBV28 | CASKPGLAYTGELFF
TRBV2 | CASSSQAGEDTQYF
TRBV30 | CAWSRRTSDTHEQFF
TRBV6-1 | CASSEGYGGVGRSYEQYF
TRBV5-1 | CASSPNPGQGIQYF
TRBV19 | CASTGRGHETQYF
TRBV5-1 | CASSSTGQINTEAFF
TRBV27 | CASSSLRDYHSYEQYF
TRBV7-2 | CASSTRPNSGANVLTF
TRBV6-4 | CASSDQGGDIQYF
TRBV30 | CAWSRQGLNYGYTF
TRBV6-1 | CASNINGQIQETQYF
TRBV7-3 | CASSYQQGAGDTQYF
TRBV11-2 | CASSPGNRGEKLFF
TRBV27 | CASSFGSGELFF
TRBV5-1 | CASRRGQGSNTGELFF
TRBV7-7 | CASSPDRDREQFF
TRBV7-2 | CASSLGSQGKQETQYF
TRBV6-1 | CASTTVAGQTGELFF
TRBV5-4 | CASSLYSVETQYF
TRBV2 | CASSATGGAGANVLTF
TRBV13 | CASSPLAGANTGELFF
TRBV4-2 | CASSQAPTASGNTIYF
TRBV2 | CASSELAGGYNEQFF
TRBV4-1 | CASSHVGRAYGNEKLFF
TRBV12-5 | CASGLARQGAQGGYEQYF
TRBV11-1 | CASSRTGEGKLFF
TRBV18 | CASSPQRQGSNQPQHF
TRBV7-3 | CASSLGGAVLSEQYF
TRBV7-2 | CASSPYTDTQYF
TRBV10-1 | CASSESIRAKLADTSDTQYF
TRBV5-5 | CASSPGRTTYEQYF
TRBV4-1 | CASSQVQGSNNEQFF
TRBV27 | CASSLKTLAGGLEDEQFF
TRBV19 | CASSRSATANTGELFF
TRBV19 | CASTGQGTEETQYF
TRBV6-1 | CASSEGGGTEAFF